This TCR beta chain was sequenced for a study of cytomegalovirus exposure and HLA in healthy donors. The PCR contained 60 Vbeta and 13 Jbeta primers. Only in-frame clones appear in the TCRdb table, and some are missing; sequencing was by immunoSEQ multiplex PCR. This table holds some 110,000 clones, 70% to 80% found once. The sequence came from a woman younger than 30 in good health and CMV-seropositive. The material sequenced was PBMCs.

Here the CDR3 DNA reads TGTGCCAGCAGCCAAGATCTTCGGGGAAACACCATATATTTT. It codes for CASSQDLRGNTIYF. This chain links TRBV4-2 with TRBJ1-3; D ambiguous. Trimming shortened V by 0 bases and J by 4 bases, and 7 bases separated the two germline ends. Germline CDR1 and CDR2: LGHNA and YNFKEQ. The CDR3 consists of 14 residues.